This T cell receptor (beta chain) was identified in a study of control samples from healthy donors and cancer patients. This clone was found once. Using immunoSEQ multiplex PCR, the repertoire was profiled, and TCRdb retains in-frame clones only, with some absent. This table has about 51,000 clones, approximately 89% appearing once. The clonotype was recovered from a middle-aged man with colorectal cancer. The specimen sequenced was PBMCs.

CDR3 coding DNA: TGTGCCAGCAGCAAATCGTTTCTTAGCAATCAGCCCCAGCATTTT. Translating it yields CASSKSFLSNQPQHF. The V gene is TRBV11-2, the J gene TRBJ1-5, with D uncertain. This CDR3 has 15 amino acids. The germline V gene encodes CDR1 SGHAT and CDR2 FQNNGV. V shed 5 bases and J shed 0 bases, with 11 bases lying between them.